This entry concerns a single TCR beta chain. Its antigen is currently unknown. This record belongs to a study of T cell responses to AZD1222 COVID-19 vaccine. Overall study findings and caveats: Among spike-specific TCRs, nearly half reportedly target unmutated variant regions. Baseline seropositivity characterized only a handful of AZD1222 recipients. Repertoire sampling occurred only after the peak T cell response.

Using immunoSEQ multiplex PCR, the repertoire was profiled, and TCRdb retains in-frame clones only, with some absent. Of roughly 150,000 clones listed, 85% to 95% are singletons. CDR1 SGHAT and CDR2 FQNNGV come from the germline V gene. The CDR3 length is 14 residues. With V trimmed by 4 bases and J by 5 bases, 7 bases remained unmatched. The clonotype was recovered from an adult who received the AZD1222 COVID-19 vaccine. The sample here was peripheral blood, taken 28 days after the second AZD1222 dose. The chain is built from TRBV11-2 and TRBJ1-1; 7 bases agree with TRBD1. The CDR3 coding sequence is TGTGCCAGCAGCTCGCAGGGGGGTAAGACTGAAGCTTTCTTT. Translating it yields CASSSQGGKTEAFF.